This is a list of T cell receptor beta chains from one sample in a study of T cells in Graves' hyperthyroidism and ophthalmopathy. TCRdb reanalysed the multiplex PCR reads using MiXCR and keeps one entry per CDR3 protein. The data show almost 500,000 distinct CDR3 sequences, roughly 23% seen once. The sequenced sample consisted of blood. The receptors stem from a woman aged 70-85 years with Graves' ophthalmopathy. Both conserved end residues are part of each CDR3. A D gene is named only where the DNA matches it firmly. Where a row states a size, it is once, few, many or the class of an expanded clone; other rows omit it.

v_gene: TRBV28
abundance: .
j_gene: TRBJ2-7
d_gene: .
CDR3aa: CASSSTDRHYEQYF
CDR3nt: TGTGCCAGCAGCTCAACCGACAGACACTACGAGCAGTACTTC

v_gene: TRBV20-1
abundance: .
j_gene: TRBJ1-5
d_gene: .
CDR3aa: CSALRDKNQPQHF
CDR3nt: TGCAGTGCCCTAAGGGACAAAAATCAGCCCCAGCATTTT

v_gene: TRBV11-1
abundance: many
j_gene: TRBJ2-3
d_gene: .
CDR3aa: CASNIEGVSTDTQYF
CDR3nt: TGTGCCAGCAACATTGAGGGAGTAAGCACAGATACGCAGTATTTT

v_gene: TRBV12-5
abundance: .
j_gene: TRBJ1-2
d_gene: TRBD1
CDR3aa: CASGLAPTGNYGYTF
CDR3nt: TGTGCTAGTGGTTTGGCTCCGACAGGGAACTATGGCTACACCTTC

v_gene: TRBV28
abundance: .
j_gene: TRBJ1-2
d_gene: TRBD1
CDR3aa: CASSFPLGTGGGYGYTF
CDR3nt: TGTGCCAGCAGCTTTCCCCTCGGAACAGGGGGCGGCTATGGCTACACCTTC

v_gene: TRBV12-3/TRBV12-4
abundance: many
j_gene: TRBJ1-4
d_gene: TRBD1
CDR3aa: CASSPDRGRGEKLFF
CDR3nt: TGTGCCAGCAGTCCCGACAGGGGAAGGGGGGAAAAACTGTTTTTT

v_gene: TRBV28
abundance: many
j_gene: TRBJ2-5
d_gene: TRBD2
CDR3aa: CASSPGRSGSPQETQYF
CDR3nt: TGTGCCAGCAGCCCCGGAAGGAGCGGGAGTCCCCAAGAGACCCAGTACTTC

v_gene: TRBV12-3/TRBV12-4
abundance: few
j_gene: TRBJ2-7
d_gene: TRBD2
CDR3aa: CASSPGLAGVSYEQYF
CDR3nt: TGTGCCAGCAGTCCAGGACTAGCGGGAGTTTCCTACGAGCAGTACTTC

v_gene: TRBV7-3
abundance: .
j_gene: TRBJ2-3
d_gene: TRBD2
CDR3aa: CASSLSSGAVDTQYF
CDR3nt: TGTGCCAGCAGCTTGTCTAGCGGGGCGGTAGATACGCAGTATTTT

v_gene: TRBV6-1
abundance: many
j_gene: TRBJ1-3
d_gene: .
CDR3aa: CASSGGTSGNTIYF
CDR3nt: TGTGCCAGCAGCGGGGGGACTTCAGGAAACACCATATATTTT

v_gene: TRBV4-3
abundance: .
j_gene: TRBJ2-7
d_gene: .
CDR3aa: CASSQDRLYGIYEQYF
CDR3nt: TGCGCCAGCAGCCAAGATCGGCTTTACGGAATCTACGAGCAGTACTTC

v_gene: TRBV10-2
abundance: few
j_gene: TRBJ1-6
d_gene: .
CDR3aa: CASSERQSRNSPLHF
CDR3nt: TGCGCCAGCAGTGAAAGGCAGTCCCGCAATTCACCCCTCCACTTT

v_gene: TRBV7-2
abundance: .
j_gene: TRBJ1-1
d_gene: .
CDR3aa: CASSLIGPGWTEAFF
CDR3nt: TGTGCCAGCAGCTTAATCGGGCCAGGGTGGACTGAAGCTTTCTTT

v_gene: TRBV3-1
abundance: .
j_gene: TRBJ2-1
d_gene: .
CDR3aa: CASSQDLLSNEQFF
CDR3nt: TGTGCCAGCAGCCAAGATCTCCTATCAAATGAGCAGTTCTTC

v_gene: TRBV12-3/TRBV12-4
abundance: few
j_gene: TRBJ2-6
d_gene: .
CDR3aa: CASSLSSSGANVLTF
CDR3nt: TGTGCCAGCAGTTTATCCTCCTCTGGGGCCAACGTCCTGACTTTC

v_gene: TRBV20-1
abundance: .
j_gene: TRBJ2-1
d_gene: .
CDR3aa: CSARGAYNEQFF
CDR3nt: TGCAGTGCCCGGGGCGCCTACAATGAGCAGTTCTTC

v_gene: TRBV7-3
abundance: few
j_gene: TRBJ1-1
d_gene: .
CDR3aa: CASSLTWGAEAFF
CDR3nt: TGTGCCAGCAGCTTAACTTGGGGGGCTGAAGCTTTCTTT

v_gene: TRBV20-1
abundance: once
j_gene: TRBJ2-7
d_gene: TRBD2
CDR3aa: CSAPGLLTYEQYF
CDR3nt: TGCAGTGCCCCGGGACTATTAACCTACGAGCAGTACTTC

v_gene: TRBV11-2
abundance: many
j_gene: TRBJ2-1
d_gene: .
CDR3aa: CASSLVTQGGQFF
CDR3nt: TGTGCCAGCAGCTTAGTCACCCAGGGAGGACAGTTCTTC

v_gene: TRBV13
abundance: .
j_gene: TRBJ1-6
d_gene: .
CDR3aa: CASSLGGSVPNSPLHF
CDR3nt: TGTGCCAGCAGCTTGGGAGGCAGTGTCCCCAATTCACCCCTCCACTTT

v_gene: TRBV28
abundance: many
j_gene: TRBJ2-7
d_gene: TRBD2
CDR3aa: CASSLGLAGGAWRESYEQYF
CDR3nt: TGTGCCAGCAGTTTGGGGCTAGCGGGAGGGGCCTGGAGAGAATCCTACGAGCAGTACTTC

v_gene: TRBV28
abundance: few
j_gene: TRBJ2-7
d_gene: TRBD1
CDR3aa: CASRSTGETYEQYF
CDR3nt: TGTGCCAGCAGGTCGACAGGGGAGACCTACGAGCAGTACTTC

v_gene: TRBV29-1
abundance: .
j_gene: TRBJ2-5
d_gene: .
CDR3aa: CSVDEARETQYF
CDR3nt: TGCAGCGTTGATGAGGCCAGGGAGACCCAGTACTTC

v_gene: TRBV7-9
abundance: few
j_gene: TRBJ2-4
d_gene: .
CDR3aa: CASSLIQNIQYF
CDR3nt: TGTGCCAGCAGCTTAATACAAAACATTCAGTACTTC

v_gene: TRBV9
abundance: once
j_gene: TRBJ2-3
d_gene: .
CDR3aa: CASTVDMGYTADTQYF
CDR3nt: TGTGCCAGCACCGTAGACATGGGATACACCGCAGATACGCAGTATTTT

v_gene: TRBV6-1
abundance: many
j_gene: TRBJ1-1
d_gene: .
CDR3aa: CASGLTVNTEAFF
CDR3nt: TGTGCCAGCGGTCTGACAGTTAACACTGAAGCTTTCTTT

v_gene: TRBV11-3
abundance: once
j_gene: TRBJ2-1
d_gene: TRBD2
CDR3aa: CASSSLASGNEQFF
CDR3nt: TGTGCCAGCAGCTCACTAGCGTCGGGCAATGAGCAGTTCTTC

v_gene: TRBV19
abundance: .
j_gene: TRBJ2-1
d_gene: TRBD2
CDR3aa: CASSSRGSGSWNEQFF
CDR3nt: TGTGCCAGTAGTTCCCGGGGTAGCGGGAGTTGGAATGAGCAGTTCTTC

v_gene: TRBV10-2
abundance: .
j_gene: TRBJ2-7
d_gene: .
CDR3aa: CASSASSLEQYF
CDR3nt: TGCGCCAGCAGCGCAAGCAGTCTCGAGCAGTACTTC

v_gene: TRBV5-1
abundance: .
j_gene: TRBJ2-3
d_gene: .
CDR3aa: CASSLGVNQGTDTQYF
CDR3nt: TGCGCCAGCAGCTTGGGGGTAAATCAGGGTACAGATACGCAGTATTTT

v_gene: TRBV7-3
abundance: many
j_gene: TRBJ2-3
d_gene: TRBD2
CDR3aa: CASSVSSGRTDTQYF
CDR3nt: TGTGCCAGCAGCGTATCTAGCGGGCGCACAGATACGCAGTATTTT

v_gene: TRBV2
abundance: many
j_gene: TRBJ1-4
d_gene: .
CDR3aa: CASSVSGGGTNEKLFF
CDR3nt: TGTGCCAGCAGTGTTTCCGGGGGCGGCACTAATGAAAAACTGTTTTTT

v_gene: TRBV6-1
abundance: few
j_gene: TRBJ2-7
d_gene: TRBD2
CDR3aa: CASSGLAESSYEQYF
CDR3nt: TGTGCCAGCAGTGGACTAGCGGAATCCTCCTACGAGCAGTACTTC

v_gene: TRBV6-2/TRBV6-3
abundance: many
j_gene: TRBJ2-3
d_gene: TRBD2
CDR3aa: CASSEGLAGLRYTQYF
CDR3nt: TGTGCCAGCAGCGAAGGACTAGCGGGGCTCAGGTATACGCAGTATTTT

v_gene: TRBV7-7
abundance: .
j_gene: TRBJ2-2
d_gene: .
CDR3aa: CTSSLGTGELFF
CDR3nt: TGTACTAGCAGCTTGGGCACCGGGGAGCTGTTTTTT

v_gene: TRBV24-1
abundance: .
j_gene: TRBJ1-2
d_gene: .
CDR3aa: CATSDRLGGLGGYTF
CDR3nt: TGTGCCACCAGTGATCGACTTGGGGGGCTCGGGGGCTACACCTTC

v_gene: TRBV3-1
abundance: few
j_gene: TRBJ1-2
d_gene: .
CDR3aa: CASSQPVGGNYGYTF
CDR3nt: TGTGCCAGCAGCCAACCCGTCGGAGGGAACTATGGCTACACCTTC

v_gene: TRBV9
abundance: .
j_gene: TRBJ1-3
d_gene: .
CDR3aa: CASSVGRPRNTIYF
CDR3nt: TGTGCCAGCAGCGTAGGGCGGCCTAGAAACACCATATATTTT

v_gene: TRBV28
abundance: few
j_gene: TRBJ1-4
d_gene: .
CDR3aa: CASSTGAAGVATNEKLFF
CDR3nt: TGTGCCAGCAGTACTGGGGCGGCAGGGGTGGCAACTAATGAAAAACTGTTTTTT

v_gene: TRBV2
abundance: .
j_gene: TRBJ1-4
d_gene: TRBD1
CDR3aa: CASTNPSAPRGFGEKLFF
CDR3nt: TGTGCCAGCACCAACCCCAGCGCCCCCAGGGGGTTTGGTGAAAAACTGTTTTTT

v_gene: TRBV10-1
abundance: .
j_gene: TRBJ2-7
d_gene: .
CDR3aa: CASSERGTEQYF
CDR3nt: TGCGCCAGCAGTGAGCGAGGGACGGAGCAGTACTTC

v_gene: TRBV30
abundance: many
j_gene: TRBJ2-7
d_gene: .
CDR3aa: CAWSVGGSYEQYF
CDR3nt: TGTGCCTGGAGTGTAGGGGGATCCTACGAGCAGTACTTC

v_gene: TRBV10-2
abundance: .
j_gene: TRBJ2-3
d_gene: TRBD2
CDR3aa: CASTPSGSSTDTQYF
CDR3nt: TGCGCCAGCACCCCTAGCGGGAGCAGCACAGATACGCAGTATTTT

v_gene: TRBV20-1
abundance: .
j_gene: TRBJ2-5
d_gene: .
CDR3aa: CSASKRQETQYF
CDR3nt: TGCAGTGCTAGTAAGAGACAAGAGACCCAGTACTTC

v_gene: TRBV20-1
abundance: once
j_gene: TRBJ2-1
d_gene: .
CDR3aa: CSAKQTSSYNEQFF
CDR3nt: TGCAGTGCTAAGCAGACTAGCTCCTACAATGAGCAGTTCTTC

v_gene: TRBV7-8
abundance: .
j_gene: TRBJ2-3
d_gene: TRBD2
CDR3aa: CASSLTGGPPDTQYF
CDR3nt: TGTGCCAGCAGCTTAACGGGAGGGCCCCCAGATACGCAGTATTTT

v_gene: TRBV7-9
abundance: .
j_gene: TRBJ1-6
d_gene: .
CDR3aa: CASSSVGTSSYNSPLHF
CDR3nt: TGTGCCAGCAGCTCGGTGGGGACGAGCTCCTATAATTCACCCCTCCACTTT

v_gene: TRBV13
abundance: .
j_gene: TRBJ2-5
d_gene: .
CDR3aa: CASSVFGEGETQYF
CDR3nt: TGTGCCAGCAGCGTATTTGGGGAAGGGGAGACCCAGTACTTC

v_gene: TRBV6-2/TRBV6-3
abundance: few
j_gene: TRBJ1-1
d_gene: TRBD1
CDR3aa: CASSYSSGGGTEAFF
CDR3nt: TGTGCCAGCAGTTACTCGTCAGGGGGAGGCACTGAAGCTTTCTTT

v_gene: TRBV20-1
abundance: many
j_gene: TRBJ2-3
d_gene: TRBD1
CDR3aa: CSASLGDSWLAGTDTQYF
CDR3nt: TGCAGTGCTAGTCTGGGGGACAGTTGGCTCGCGGGCACAGATACGCAGTATTTT

v_gene: TRBV15
abundance: .
j_gene: TRBJ1-2
d_gene: TRBD1
CDR3aa: CATSRDIEGAEGYTF
CDR3nt: TGTGCCACCAGCAGAGATATTGAGGGGGCTGAAGGCTACACCTTC

v_gene: TRBV19
abundance: .
j_gene: TRBJ2-7
d_gene: .
CDR3aa: CASSPPATREQYF
CDR3nt: TGTGCCAGTAGTCCCCCGGCGACCCGCGAGCAGTACTTC

v_gene: TRBV28
abundance: many
j_gene: TRBJ1-1
d_gene: .
CDR3aa: CASSFTVMGRLGTEAFF
CDR3nt: TGTGCCAGCAGTTTTACGGTGATGGGCCGGTTGGGCACTGAAGCTTTCTTT

v_gene: TRBV24-1
abundance: few
j_gene: TRBJ2-3
d_gene: TRBD2
CDR3aa: CATSDCLAGEKTDTQYF
CDR3nt: TGTGCCACCAGTGATTGCTTAGCGGGAGAGAAGACAGATACGCAGTATTTT

v_gene: TRBV24-1
abundance: many
j_gene: TRBJ2-1
d_gene: .
CDR3aa: CATSVPGGNEQFF
CDR3nt: TGTGCCACCAGTGTACCCGGGGGCAATGAGCAGTTCTTC